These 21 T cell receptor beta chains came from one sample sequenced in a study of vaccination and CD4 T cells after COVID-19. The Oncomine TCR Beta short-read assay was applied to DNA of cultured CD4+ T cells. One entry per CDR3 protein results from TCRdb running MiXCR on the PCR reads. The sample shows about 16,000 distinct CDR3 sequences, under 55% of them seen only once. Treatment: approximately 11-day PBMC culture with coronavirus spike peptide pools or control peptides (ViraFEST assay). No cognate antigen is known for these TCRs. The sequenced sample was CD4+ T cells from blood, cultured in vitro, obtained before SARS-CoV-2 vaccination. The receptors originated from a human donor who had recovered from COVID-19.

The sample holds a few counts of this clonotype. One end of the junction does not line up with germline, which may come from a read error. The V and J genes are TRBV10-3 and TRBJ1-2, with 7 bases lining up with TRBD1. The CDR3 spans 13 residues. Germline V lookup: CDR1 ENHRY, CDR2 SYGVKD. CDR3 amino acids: CASSRQGEYGYTF. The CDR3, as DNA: TGTGCCAGCAGTCGACAGGGAGAATATGGCTACACCTTC.

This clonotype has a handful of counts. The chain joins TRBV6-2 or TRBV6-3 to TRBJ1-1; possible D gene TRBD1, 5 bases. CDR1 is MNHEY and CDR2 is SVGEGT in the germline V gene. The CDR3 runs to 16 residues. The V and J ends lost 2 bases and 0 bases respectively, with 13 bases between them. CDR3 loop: CASSYLPTVLNTEAFF. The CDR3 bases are TGTGCCAGCAGTTACCTCCCGACAGTCTTGAACACTGAAGCTTTCTTT.

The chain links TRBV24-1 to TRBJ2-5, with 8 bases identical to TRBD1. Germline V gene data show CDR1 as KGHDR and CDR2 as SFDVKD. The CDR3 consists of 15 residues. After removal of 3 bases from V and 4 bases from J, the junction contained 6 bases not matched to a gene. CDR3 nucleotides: TGTGCCACCAGTGATGGCAGGGGGCTGGCAGAGACCCAGTACTTC. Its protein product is CATSDGRGLAETQYF.

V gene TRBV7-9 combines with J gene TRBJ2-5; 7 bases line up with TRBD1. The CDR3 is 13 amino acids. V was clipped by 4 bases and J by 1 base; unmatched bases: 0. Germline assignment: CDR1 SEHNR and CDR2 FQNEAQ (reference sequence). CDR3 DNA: TGTGCCAGCAGCTGGGACAGCCAAGAGACCCAGTACTTC. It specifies CASSWDSQETQYF.

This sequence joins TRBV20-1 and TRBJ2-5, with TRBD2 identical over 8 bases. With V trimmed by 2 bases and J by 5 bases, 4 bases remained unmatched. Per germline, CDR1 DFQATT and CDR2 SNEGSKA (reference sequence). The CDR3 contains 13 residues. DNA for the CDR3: TGCAGTGCTAGACTAGCGGGCAAGGAGACCCAGTACTTC. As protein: CSARLAGKETQYF.

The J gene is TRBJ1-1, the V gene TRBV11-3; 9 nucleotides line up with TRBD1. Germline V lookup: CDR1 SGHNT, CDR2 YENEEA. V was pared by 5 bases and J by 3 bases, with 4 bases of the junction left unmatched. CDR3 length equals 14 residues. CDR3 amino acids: CASSGGTGYTEAFF. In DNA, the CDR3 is TGTGCCAGCAGCGGGGGGACAGGGTACACTGAAGCTTTCTTT. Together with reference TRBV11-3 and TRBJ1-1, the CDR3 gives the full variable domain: EAGVVQSPRYKIIEKKQPVAFWCNPISGHNTLYWYLQNLGQGPELLIRYENEEAVDDSQLPKDRFSAERLKGVDSTLKIQPAELGDSAVYLCASSGGTGYTEAFFGQGTRLTVV.

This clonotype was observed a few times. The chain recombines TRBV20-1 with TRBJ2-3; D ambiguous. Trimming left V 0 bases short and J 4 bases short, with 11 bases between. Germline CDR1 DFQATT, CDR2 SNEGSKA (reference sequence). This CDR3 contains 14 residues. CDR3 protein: CSARDLNRADTQYF. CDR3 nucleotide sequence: TGCAGTGCTAGAGATCTAAATCGCGCAGATACGCAGTATTTT.

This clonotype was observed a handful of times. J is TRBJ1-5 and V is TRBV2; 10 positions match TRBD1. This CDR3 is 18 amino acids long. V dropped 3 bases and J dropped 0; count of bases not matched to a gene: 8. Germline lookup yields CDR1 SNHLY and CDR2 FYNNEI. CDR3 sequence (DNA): TGTGCCAGCAGTGACCGGACAGGGGGGCCGTATAGCAATCAGCCCCAGCATTTT. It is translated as CASSDRTGGPYSNQPQHF.

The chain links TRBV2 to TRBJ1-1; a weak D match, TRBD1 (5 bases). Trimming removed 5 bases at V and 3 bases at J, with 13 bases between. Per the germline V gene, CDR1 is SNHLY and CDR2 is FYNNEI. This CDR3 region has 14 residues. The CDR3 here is CASSRQGLYTEAFF. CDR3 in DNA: TGTGCCAGCAGTCGCCAGGGACTGTACACTGAAGCTTTCTTT.

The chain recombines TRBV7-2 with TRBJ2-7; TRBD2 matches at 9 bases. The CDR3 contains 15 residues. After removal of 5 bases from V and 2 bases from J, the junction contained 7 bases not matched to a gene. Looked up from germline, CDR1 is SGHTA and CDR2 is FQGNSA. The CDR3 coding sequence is TGTGCCAGCAGCCCCGGGGTAGCGGGGGCCTACGAGCAGTACTTC. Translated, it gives CASSPGVAGAYEQYF.

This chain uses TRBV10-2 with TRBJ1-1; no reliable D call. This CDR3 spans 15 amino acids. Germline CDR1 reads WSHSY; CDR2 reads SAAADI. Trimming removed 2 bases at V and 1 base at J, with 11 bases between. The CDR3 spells CASSEPWIRNTEAFF. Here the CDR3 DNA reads TGCGCCAGCAGTGAGCCATGGATCCGGAACACTGAAGCTTTCTTT.

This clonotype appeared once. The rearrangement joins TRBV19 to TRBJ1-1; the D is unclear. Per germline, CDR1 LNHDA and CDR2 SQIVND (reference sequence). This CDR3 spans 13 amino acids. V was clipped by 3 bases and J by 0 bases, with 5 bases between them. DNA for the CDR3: TGTGCCAGTAGTATCGGCGTGAACACTGAAGCTTTCTTT. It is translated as CASSIGVNTEAFF.

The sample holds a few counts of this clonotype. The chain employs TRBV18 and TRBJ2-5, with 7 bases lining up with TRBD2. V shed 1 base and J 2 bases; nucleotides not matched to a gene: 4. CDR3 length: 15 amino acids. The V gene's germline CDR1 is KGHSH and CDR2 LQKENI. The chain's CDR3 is CASSPQTSSQETQYF. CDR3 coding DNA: TGTGCCAGCTCACCACAGACTAGCTCACAAGAGACCCAGTACTTC.

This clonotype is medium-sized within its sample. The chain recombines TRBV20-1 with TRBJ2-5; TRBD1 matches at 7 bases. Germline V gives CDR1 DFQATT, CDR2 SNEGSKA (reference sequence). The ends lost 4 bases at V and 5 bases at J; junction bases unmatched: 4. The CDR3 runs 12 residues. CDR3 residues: CSAKGGAETQYF. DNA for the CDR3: TGCAGTGCTAAAGGGGGCGCGGAGACCCAGTACTTC.

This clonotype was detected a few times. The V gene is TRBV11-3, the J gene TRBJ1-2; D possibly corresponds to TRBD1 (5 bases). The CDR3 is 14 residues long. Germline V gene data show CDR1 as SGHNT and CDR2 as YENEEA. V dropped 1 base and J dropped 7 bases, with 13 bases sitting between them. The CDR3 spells CASSLGIGASGYTF. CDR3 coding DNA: TGTGCCAGCAGCTTAGGCATAGGGGCGAGTGGCTACACCTTC. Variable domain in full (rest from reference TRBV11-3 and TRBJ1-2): EAGVVQSPRYKIIEKKQPVAFWCNPISGHNTLYWYLQNLGQGPELLIRYENEEAVDDSQLPKDRFSAERLKGVDSTLKIQPAELGDSAVYLCASSLGIGASGYTFGSGTRLTVV.

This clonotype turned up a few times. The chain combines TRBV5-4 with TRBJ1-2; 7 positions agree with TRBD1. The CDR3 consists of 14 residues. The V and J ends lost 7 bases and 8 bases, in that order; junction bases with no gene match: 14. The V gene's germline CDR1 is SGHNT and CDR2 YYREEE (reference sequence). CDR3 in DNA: TGTGCCAGCCGAAACCTAAGACAGGGAGGGGGCTACACCTTC. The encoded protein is CASRNLRQGGGYTF.

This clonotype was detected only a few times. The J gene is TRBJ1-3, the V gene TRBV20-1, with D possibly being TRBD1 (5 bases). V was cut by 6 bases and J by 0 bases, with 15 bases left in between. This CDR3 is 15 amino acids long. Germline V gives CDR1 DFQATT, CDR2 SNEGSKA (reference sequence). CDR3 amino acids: CSAHGTDDSGNTIYF. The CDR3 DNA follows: TGCAGTGCCCATGGGACGGACGACTCTGGAAACACCATATATTTT.

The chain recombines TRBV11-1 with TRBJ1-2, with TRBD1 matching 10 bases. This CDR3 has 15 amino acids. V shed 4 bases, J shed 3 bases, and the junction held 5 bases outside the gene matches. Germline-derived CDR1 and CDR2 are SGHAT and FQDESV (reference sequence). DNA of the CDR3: TGTGCCAGCAGCTCCCGACAGGGGGCGGACTATGGCTACACCTTC. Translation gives CASSSRQGADYGYTF. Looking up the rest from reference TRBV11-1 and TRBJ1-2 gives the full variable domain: EAEVAQSPRYKITEKSQAVAFWCDPISGHATLYWYRQILGQGPELLVQFQDESVVDDSQLPKDRFSAERLKGVDSTLKIQPAELGDSAMYLCASSSRQGADYGYTFGSGTRLTVV.

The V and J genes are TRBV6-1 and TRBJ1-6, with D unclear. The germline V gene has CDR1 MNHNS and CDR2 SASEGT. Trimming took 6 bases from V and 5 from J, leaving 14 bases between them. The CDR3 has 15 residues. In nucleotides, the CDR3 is TGTGCCAGCAGGGAACCGGGCGGAGATAATTCACCCCTCCACTTT. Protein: CASREPGGDNSPLHF.

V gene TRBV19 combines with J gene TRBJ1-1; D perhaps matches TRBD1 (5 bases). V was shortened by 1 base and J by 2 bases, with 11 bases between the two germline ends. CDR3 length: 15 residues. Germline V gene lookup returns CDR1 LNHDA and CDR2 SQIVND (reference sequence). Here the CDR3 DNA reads TGTGCCAGTAGTATAGCGGCAGGGAGTAACACTGAAGCTTTCTTT. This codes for CASSIAAGSNTEAFF.

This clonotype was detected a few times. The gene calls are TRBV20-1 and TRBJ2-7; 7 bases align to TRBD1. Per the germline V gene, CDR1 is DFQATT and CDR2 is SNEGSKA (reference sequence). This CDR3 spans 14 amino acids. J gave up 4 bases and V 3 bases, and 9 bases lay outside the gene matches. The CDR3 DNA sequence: TGCAGTGCTAGCACAGGGGATTGGGGTTACGAGCAGTACTTC. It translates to CSASTGDWGYEQYF.